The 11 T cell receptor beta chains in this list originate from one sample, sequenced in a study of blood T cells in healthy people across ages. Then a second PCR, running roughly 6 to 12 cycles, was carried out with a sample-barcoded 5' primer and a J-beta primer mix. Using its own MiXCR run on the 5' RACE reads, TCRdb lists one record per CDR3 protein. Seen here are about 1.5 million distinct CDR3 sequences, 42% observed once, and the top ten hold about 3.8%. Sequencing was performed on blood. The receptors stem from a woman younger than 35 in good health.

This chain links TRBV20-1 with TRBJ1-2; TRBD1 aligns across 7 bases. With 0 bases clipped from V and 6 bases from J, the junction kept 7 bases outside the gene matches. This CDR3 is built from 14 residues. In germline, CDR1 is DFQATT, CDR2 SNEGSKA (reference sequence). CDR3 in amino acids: CSARDAGGLDGYTF. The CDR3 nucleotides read TGCAGTGCTAGAGATGCAGGGGGATTGGATGGCTACACCTTC.

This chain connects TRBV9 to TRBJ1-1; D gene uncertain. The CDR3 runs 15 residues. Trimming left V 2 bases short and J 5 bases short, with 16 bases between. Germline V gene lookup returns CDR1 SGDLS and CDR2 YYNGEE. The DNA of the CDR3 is TGTGCCAGCAGCGTCCAAGGTCGGAGTGGGACTGAAGCTTTCTTT. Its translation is CASSVQGRSGTEAFF.

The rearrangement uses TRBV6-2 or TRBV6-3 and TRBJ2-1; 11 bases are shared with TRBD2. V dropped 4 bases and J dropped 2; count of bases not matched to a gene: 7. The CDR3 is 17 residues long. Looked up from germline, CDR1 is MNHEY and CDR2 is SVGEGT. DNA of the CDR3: TGTGCCAGCAGTTCTGGGGAGACTAGCGGGACCTACAATGAGCAGTTCTTC. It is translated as CASSSGETSGTYNEQFF.

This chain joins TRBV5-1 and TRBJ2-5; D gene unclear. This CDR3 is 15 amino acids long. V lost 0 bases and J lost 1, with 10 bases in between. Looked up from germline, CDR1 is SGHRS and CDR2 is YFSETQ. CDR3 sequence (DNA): TGCGCCAGCAGCTTGGCCGTTTCGACCCAAGAGACCCAGTACTTC. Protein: CASSLAVSTQETQYF.

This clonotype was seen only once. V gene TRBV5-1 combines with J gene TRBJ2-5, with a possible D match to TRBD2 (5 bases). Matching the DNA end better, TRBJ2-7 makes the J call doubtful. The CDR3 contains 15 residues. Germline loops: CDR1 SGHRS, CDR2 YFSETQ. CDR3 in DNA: TGCGCCAGCACCTCTGGGCCTAGCAGAGACTACGAGCAGTACTTC. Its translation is CASTSGPSRDYEQYF.

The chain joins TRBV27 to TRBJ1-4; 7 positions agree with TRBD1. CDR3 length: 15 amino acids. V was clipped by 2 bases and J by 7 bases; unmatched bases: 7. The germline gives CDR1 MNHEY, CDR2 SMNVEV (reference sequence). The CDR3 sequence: CASSLRRGRPEKLFF. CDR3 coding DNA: TGTGCCAGCAGTTTAAGAAGGGGGCGACCTGAAAAACTGTTTTTT.

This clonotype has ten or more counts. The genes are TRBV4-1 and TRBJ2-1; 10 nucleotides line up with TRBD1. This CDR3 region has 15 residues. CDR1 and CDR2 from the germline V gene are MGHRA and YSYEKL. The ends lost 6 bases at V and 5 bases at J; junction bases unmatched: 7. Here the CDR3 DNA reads TGCGCCAGCAGAAATCCGGGACAGGGGAACAATGAGCAGTTCTTC. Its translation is CASRNPGQGNNEQFF.

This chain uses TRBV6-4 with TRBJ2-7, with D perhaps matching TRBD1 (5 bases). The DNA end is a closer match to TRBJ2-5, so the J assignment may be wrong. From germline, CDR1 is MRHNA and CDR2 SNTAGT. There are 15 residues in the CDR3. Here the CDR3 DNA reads TGTGCCAGCACCACCACCCCGACAGTACAAGAGACCCAGTACTTC. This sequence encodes CASTTTPTVQETQYF.

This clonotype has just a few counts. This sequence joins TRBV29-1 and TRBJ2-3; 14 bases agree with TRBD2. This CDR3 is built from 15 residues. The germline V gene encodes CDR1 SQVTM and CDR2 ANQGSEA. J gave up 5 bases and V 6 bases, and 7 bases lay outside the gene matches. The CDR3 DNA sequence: TGCAGCGTAGCAGGTGGACTAGCGGGGGGAGATACGCAGTATTTT. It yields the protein CSVAGGLAGGDTQYF.

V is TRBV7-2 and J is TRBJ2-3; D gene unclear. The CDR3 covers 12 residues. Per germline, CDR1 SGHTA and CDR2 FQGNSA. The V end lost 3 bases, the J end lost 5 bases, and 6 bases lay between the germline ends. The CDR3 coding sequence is TGTGCCAGCAGCTTTATACGAGATACGCAGTATTTT. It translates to CASSFIRDTQYF.

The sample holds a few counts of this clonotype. CDR3 sequence (DNA): TGCGCCAGCAGCCAAGATATAGGAAACACAGATACGCAGTATTTT. This sequence encodes CASSQDIGNTDTQYF. The J gene is TRBJ2-3, the V gene TRBV4-3, with D hard to call. The CDR3 has 15 residues. Germline assignment: CDR1 LGHNA and CDR2 YSLEER. V was pared by 0 bases and J by 2 bases, with 9 bases between.